The present TCR beta chain was sequenced within a study of blood T cell repertoires in COVID-19. Looking at the study overall: PBMCs, B-cell-depleted T cells, or T cells were the source of the cDNA or gDNA that made up the material.

Produced via immunoSEQ multiplex PCR; TCRdb's table is partial and in-frame only. This sample has about 370,000 clones, with more than 80% found just once. The age range of participants was about 18 to 90 years, with residence in some 25 US areas. Categorization into cohorts depended on clinical history that participants reported. The CDR3 covers 16 residues. Trimming shortened V by 1 base and J by 0 bases, and 7 bases separated the two germline ends. From germline, CDR1 is LGHNT and CDR2 FRNRAP. The chain links TRBV12-5 to TRBJ2-6, with D possibly being TRBD2 (5 bases). The clonotype originates from a man younger than 35 who had recovered from COVID-19. Sequenced: PBMCs or T cells enriched from blood (not recorded which). The CDR3 nucleotides are TGTGCTAGTGGTTTGGCTCGGGGCTCTGGGGCCAACGTCCTGACTTTC. The encoded protein is CASGLARGSGANVLTF.